The 25 T cell receptor beta chains given below trace back to one sample, sequenced in a study of T cell changes during pregnancy in multiple sclerosis. Libraries were prepared by immunoSEQ multiplex PCR; TCRdb keeps only in-frame clonotypes and omits some of them. The table records 65,000 to 90,000 clones, approximately 91% of them present only once. Sequences were derived from PBMCs, sampled in the first trimester of pregnancy. These receptors came from a female donor in good health, serving as a control in a pregnancy study. Some clones in this sample may be carry-over from other donors' samples.

The genes are TRBV2 and TRBJ1-1, with D hard to call. This CDR3 contains 15 residues. Germline lookup yields CDR1 SNHLY and CDR2 FYNNEI. V was trimmed by 5 bases and J by 1 base, leaving 14 bases between them. The CDR3 nucleotides are TGTGCCAGCAGTCAACTCCGGGGAGCGAACACTGAAGCTTTCTTT. Encoded protein: CASSQLRGANTEAFF.

V gene TRBV7-9 combines with J gene TRBJ2-4; 8 bases fit TRBD2. This CDR3 region has 19 residues. J was trimmed by 0 bases and V by 6 bases; bases with no gene match: 16. CDR1 is SEHNR, CDR2 FQNEAQ, per germline (reference sequence). This chain's CDR3 is CASRGPGLDFPGAKNIQYF. CDR3 nucleotides: TGTGCCAGCAGGGGTCCGGGACTAGATTTTCCGGGAGCCAAAAACATTCAGTACTTC.

J is TRBJ2-3 and V is TRBV19; TRBD1 might be the D (6 bases). Germline V CDR1 and CDR2: LNHDA, SQIVND (reference sequence). V lost 5 bases to trimming and J lost 3 bases, with 12 bases between them. The CDR3 runs 14 residues. The CDR3 nucleotides read TGTGCCAGTAGTCCAGCCAGGGGAACAGATACGCAGTATTTT. It codes for CASSPARGTDTQYF.

This sequence joins TRBV10-3 and TRBJ2-3; unclear D gene. CDR3 length: 13 amino acids. CDR1 and CDR2 (germline): ENHRY, SYGVKD. Trimming shortened V by 7 bases and J by 6 bases, and 14 bases separated the two germline ends. The CDR3 DNA follows: TGTGCCATCAATTCCGCCCCCGGGGATACGCAGTATTTT. This gives the protein CAINSAPGDTQYF.

The chain employs TRBV20-1 and TRBJ2-2, with D possibly being TRBD2 (5 bases). The CDR3 extends over 11 amino acids. CDR1 is DFQATT, CDR2 SNEGSKA, per germline (reference sequence). CDR3 amino acids: CSGTNTGELFF. CDR3 sequence (DNA): TGCAGCGGGACGAACACCGGGGAGCTGTTTTTT.

The V and J genes are TRBV5-1 and TRBJ1-1; 9 bases line up with TRBD1. CDR3 length: 14 amino acids. Germline V gene lookup returns CDR1 SGHRS and CDR2 YFSETQ. After removal of 2 bases from V and 5 bases from J, the junction contained 4 bases not matched to a gene. The CDR3 sequence is CASSLQGARTEAFF. CDR3 in DNA: TGCGCCAGCAGCTTACAGGGGGCGCGGACTGAAGCTTTCTTT.

This clone was detected only a few times. The chain is built from TRBV14 and TRBJ1-1; D is uncertain. The length of the CDR3 is 14 residues. With 4 bases removed from V and 1 base from J, the gap between germline ends came to 10 bases. The germline V gene has CDR1 SGHDN and CDR2 FVKESK. The CDR3: CASSPLGGNTEAFF. The DNA of the CDR3 is TGTGCCAGCAGCCCGCTAGGAGGGAACACTGAAGCTTTCTTT.

This chain joins TRBV27 and TRBJ1-3; TRBD1 aligns across 7 bases. This CDR3 comprises 16 residues. Trimming removed 6 bases from V and 0 bases from J; junction bases left unmatched: 8. Looked up from germline, CDR1 is MNHEY and CDR2 is SMNVEV (reference sequence). The CDR3, as DNA: TGTGCCAGCAGACCGGGACAGACCCTCTCTGGAAACACCATATATTTT. Translating gives CASRPGQTLSGNTIYF.

The chain carries TRBV29-1 and TRBJ1-2; D call uncertain. The CDR3 has 13 amino acids. Trimming left V 6 bases short and J 3 bases short, with 14 bases between. Germline V gene sequence: CDR1 SQVTM, CDR2 ANQGSEA. This CDR3 is CSVKGRPDYGYTF. CDR3 in DNA: TGCAGCGTGAAAGGGAGACCGGACTATGGCTACACCTTC.

This clone was seen only a few times. The chain employs TRBV7-9 and TRBJ1-4, with 10 bases lining up with TRBD1. Germline V CDR1 and CDR2: SEHNR, FQNEAQ (reference sequence). The V segment lost 4 bases and the J segment 2 bases; nucleotides outside the gene matches: 7. The CDR3 is made up of 17 amino acids. The CDR3 region is CASSSWTGGRTNEKLFF. CDR3 nucleotide sequence: TGTGCCAGCAGCTCTTGGACAGGGGGAAGGACTAATGAAAAACTGTTTTTT.

This clone was recorded once. The chain is built from TRBV5-6 and TRBJ2-2; 8 nucleotides line up with TRBD2. The CDR3 is 17 residues long. Trimming at V came to 2 bases and at J to 0 bases, leaving 6 bases not matched to a gene. CDR1 is SGHDT and CDR2 is YYEEEE in the germline V gene. The CDR3 loop reads CASSLGLAGTNTGELFF. In DNA form, the CDR3 reads TGTGCCAGCAGCTTAGGTCTAGCGGGTACGAACACCGGGGAGCTGTTTTTT.

The V call is TRBV11-2, the J call TRBJ2-3; D is undetermined. This CDR3 region has 11 residues. The germline V gene encodes CDR1 SGHAT and CDR2 FQNNGV. V lost 5 bases and J 3 bases, leaving 3 bases between the germline ends. CDR3 protein: CASSITDTQYF. DNA for the CDR3: TGTGCCAGCAGCATAACAGATACGCAGTATTTT.

In its sample, this clone was seen a few times. The chain uses TRBV6-5 and TRBJ2-7; D perhaps matches TRBD2 (6 bases). The CDR3 consists of 13 residues. Germline V gene data show CDR1 as MNHEY and CDR2 as SVGAGI. Deletions cut 9 bases from V and 1 base from J, with 13 bases between. CDR3: CASAGTHSYEQYF. The CDR3 nucleotides are TGTGCCAGTGCCGGGACTCATTCCTACGAGCAGTACTTC.

This clone has a single count. The V and J genes are TRBV18 and TRBJ1-4, with D possibly being TRBD1 (6 bases). Germline V gene data show CDR1 as KGHSH and CDR2 as LQKENI. The CDR3 length is 13 residues. Trimming shortened V by 3 bases and J by 6 bases, and 8 bases separated the two germline ends. The DNA for the CDR3 is TGTGCCAGCTCACCCCCAGGGGATGAAAAACTGTTTTTT. Amino acids: CASSPPGDEKLFF.

The genes are TRBV7-9 and TRBJ1-1, with D unresolved. The CDR3 consists of 13 residues. The germline V and J ends were trimmed by 5 bases and 0 bases, with 7 bases remaining between them. CDR1 is SEHNR, CDR2 FQNEAQ, per germline (reference sequence). The CDR3 loop reads CASSHRMNTEAFF. CDR3 DNA sequence: TGTGCCAGCAGCCACAGAATGAACACTGAAGCTTTCTTT.

The V call is TRBV7-9, the J call TRBJ1-6; D gene uncertain. Germline CDR1 is SEHNR and CDR2 is FQNEAQ (reference sequence). There are 15 residues in the CDR3. Deletions cut 3 bases from V and 5 bases from J, with 11 bases between. CDR3 nucleotide sequence: TGTGCCAGCAGCTTTGAGGCCCTCGATAATTCACCCCTCCACTTT. The encoded protein is CASSFEALDNSPLHF.

This clone appeared once. The chain employs TRBV5-4 and TRBJ2-1; TRBD2 matches 12 bases. The CDR3 runs to 16 residues. V was clipped by 4 bases and J by 7 bases; unmatched bases: 9. The V gene's germline CDR1 is SGHNT and CDR2 YYREEE (reference sequence). Here the CDR3 reads CASSPATSGGRNEQFF. The CDR3 DNA follows: TGTGCCAGCAGCCCCGCGACTAGCGGGGGAAGAAATGAGCAGTTCTTC.

This chain uses TRBV27 with TRBJ1-2, with D possibly being TRBD1 (5 bases). V shed 6 bases and J shed 8 bases, with 16 bases lying between them. Germline V gene lookup returns CDR1 MNHEY and CDR2 SMNVEV (reference sequence). This CDR3 is 13 amino acids long. CDR3 sequence: CASSPLQGGGYTF. CDR3 DNA: TGTGCCAGCAGCCCTCTCCAGGGAGGGGGCTACACCTTC.

The chain has TRBV7-2 and TRBJ2-7, with TRBD2 identical over 7 bases. Germline V gene data show CDR1 as SGHTA and CDR2 as FQGNSA. The CDR3 sequence is 16 residues long. V lost 1 base and J lost 1; bases outside the gene matches: 7. In nucleotides, the CDR3 is TGTGCCAGCAGCTTAGGTCCCCCTAGCGGATCCTACGAGCAGTACTTC. Translating gives CASSLGPPSGSYEQYF.

This rearrangement joins TRBV10-3 to TRBJ2-5; 10 nucleotides match TRBD2. Germline loops: CDR1 ENHRY, CDR2 SYGVKD. The CDR3 runs 14 residues. J lost 1 base, V lost 11 bases, and 7 bases had no gene match. The CDR3 sequence is CAVASGRAQETQYF. DNA of the CDR3: TGTGCCGTCGCGAGCGGGAGGGCCCAAGAGACCCAGTACTTC.

About this clone: No conserved phenylalanine or tryptophan ends this CDR3, so it is likely a read error. The limits of the CDR3 on the DNA are not certain, so only TCRdb's listed CDR3 is given. This chain uses TRBV20-1 with TRBJ2-7; the table names TRBD1, a call not compared with the DNA. 8 amino acids form the CDR3, both terminal residues included. Germline CDR1 DFQATT, CDR2 SNEGSKA (reference sequence). CDR3 region: CSEEQGVL.

Note on this clone: Other DNA sequences in this specimen translate into the identical CDR3. V and J are TRBV20-1 and TRBJ2-5; D gene uncertain. The germline CDR1 and CDR2 sequences are DFQATT and SNEGSKA (reference sequence). This CDR3 region has 10 residues. V lost 4 bases to trimming and J lost 3 bases, with 3 bases between them. CDR3 bases: TGCAGTGCTACTGAAGAGACCCAGTACTTC. Translated: CSATEETQYF.

The chain uses TRBV14 and TRBJ2-3; D not resolved. Trimming shortened V by 1 base and J by 9 bases, and 8 bases separated the two germline ends. Germline V gene sequence: CDR1 SGHDN, CDR2 FVKESK. The length of the CDR3 is 12 residues. CDR3 bases: TGTGCCAGCAGCCAAGTCGGCGGAACGCAGTATTTT. This translates into CASSQVGGTQYF. The entire variable domain, with the rest obtained from reference TRBV14 and TRBJ2-3, is as follows: EAGVTQFPSHSVIEKGQTVTLRCDPISGHDNLYWYRRVMGKEIKFLLHFVKESKQDESGMPNNRFLAERTGGTYSTLKVQPAELEDSGVYFCASSQVGGTQYFGPGTRLTVL.

The genes are TRBV5-8 and TRBJ2-5; 14 bases are shared with TRBD2. Germline V gene lookup returns CDR1 SGHTS and CDR2 YDEGEE. The trim removed 3 bases at V and 5 bases at J, leaving 6 bases unmatched. The CDR3 has 16 residues. CDR3 coding DNA: TGTGCCAGCAGCTCTGGGACTAGCGGGGGCGGGGAGACCCAGTACTTC. Encoded protein: CASSSGTSGGGETQYF.

V and J are TRBV7-9 and TRBJ2-1; 10 nucleotides line up with TRBD1. Per germline, CDR1 SEHNR and CDR2 FQNEAQ (reference sequence). With V trimmed by 5 bases and J by 6 bases, 7 bases remained unmatched. This CDR3 is built from 15 residues. CDR3 nucleotide sequence: TGTGCCAGCAGCCATCGACAGGGGGCGGGCAATGAGCAGTTCTTC. Its translation is CASSHRQGAGNEQFF.